One and the same sample provided the 15 T cell receptor beta chains below, sequenced in a study of blood T cell repertoires in COVID-19. Clones were read by immunoSEQ multiplex PCR, and TCRdb kept only the in-frame ones, dropping some. The table lists about 75,000 clones, around 67% of them singletons. Sequencing was performed on peripheral blood. These receptors all come from a human donor with acute or convalescent COVID-19. The donor label of this sample is uncertain.

This chain connects TRBV3-1 (or the pseudogene TRBV3-2) to TRBJ1-1, with 10 bases identical to TRBD1. CDR1 and CDR2 (germline): LGHDT, YNNKEL (reference sequence). V dropped 4 bases and J dropped 8; count of bases not matched to a gene: 19. This CDR3 region has 18 residues. The chain's CDR3 is CASSLHFRDRGPTGEAFF. CDR3 nucleotide sequence: TGTGCCAGCAGCCTACACTTCCGGGACAGGGGACCCACTGGAGAAGCTTTCTTT.

V usage is TRBV3-1 (or the pseudogene TRBV3-2) and J usage is TRBJ2-5, with 9 bases fitting TRBD2. V was clipped by 0 bases and J by 2 bases; unmatched bases: 7. The CDR3 is 17 residues long. Germline CDR1 is LGHDT and CDR2 is YNNKEL (reference sequence). In nucleotides, the CDR3 is TGTGCCAGCAGCCAAGACTTTTGGCGGGGGGGACAAGAGACCCAGTACTTC. The encoded protein is CASSQDFWRGGQETQYF.

The chain carries TRBV10-1 and TRBJ1-1; the D is unclear. Per the germline V gene, CDR1 is WNHNN and CDR2 is SYGVQD (reference sequence). The CDR3 length is 13 residues. V was trimmed by 6 bases and J by 5 bases, leaving 13 bases between them. The CDR3 region has the DNA TGCGCCAGCAGCCGGGAGATAGGGACTGAAGCTTTCTTT. It encodes CASSREIGTEAFF.

This clone was counted once. The V call is TRBV9, the J call TRBJ2-2; TRBD1 is a possible D gene (5 bases). The V gene's germline CDR1 is SGDLS and CDR2 YYNGEE. The CDR3 spans 15 residues. V was shortened by 4 bases and J by 0 bases, with 10 bases between the two germline ends. CDR3 nucleotide sequence: TGTGCCAGCAGCCCCGACAGTTCGAACACCGGGGAGCTGTTTTTT. Translating gives CASSPDSSNTGELFF.

The rearrangement joins TRBV9 to TRBJ2-2; TRBD1 matches at 9 bases. This CDR3 contains 16 residues. The germline CDR1 and CDR2 sequences are SGDLS and YYNGEE. J was trimmed by 2 bases and V by 1 base; bases with no gene match: 3. CDR3 bases: TGTGCCAGCAGCGTAATACAGGGGGCAAACACCGGGGAGCTGTTTTTT. Protein product: CASSVIQGANTGELFF. Supplemented by reference TRBV9 and TRBJ2-2, the full variable domain reads DSGVTQTPKHLITATGQRVTLRCSPRSGDLSVYWYQQSLDQGLQFLIQYYNGEERAKGNILERFSAQQFPDLHSELNLSSLELGDSALYFCASSVIQGANTGELFFGEGSRLTVL.

V gene TRBV5-1 combines with J gene TRBJ2-3; 13 bases are a match to TRBD2. The germline V gene encodes CDR1 SGHRS and CDR2 YFSETQ. V shed 4 bases and J 2 bases; nucleotides not matched to a gene: 7. This CDR3 has 17 residues. CDR3 nucleotides: TGCGCCAGCAGCCCCGGGACTAGCGGGGATTTCACAGATACGCAGTATTTT. Its translation is CASSPGTSGDFTDTQYF.

In this sample, this clone turned up a few times. This chain connects TRBV4-1 to TRBJ1-6; TRBD1 agrees at 7 bases. V gave up 3 bases and J gave up 7 bases; unmatched junction bases: 3. The CDR3 length is 14 residues. Germline-derived CDR1 and CDR2 are MGHRA and YSYEKL. The chain's CDR3 is CASSQGTANSPLHF. The CDR3 coding sequence is TGCGCCAGCAGCCAGGGGACAGCCAATTCACCCCTCCACTTT.

This clone was counted a few times. The chain has TRBV27 and TRBJ1-5; TRBD1 aligns across 8 bases. The junction had 6 bases not matched to a gene; V was cut back by 4 bases and J by 4 bases. CDR1 is MNHEY and CDR2 is SMNVEV in the germline V gene (reference sequence). The CDR3 is made up of 15 amino acids. CDR3 in DNA: TGTGCCAGCAGTTCCCTTACAGGGGGGAATCAGCCCCAGCATTTT. Its translation: CASSSLTGGNQPQHF.

The chain couples TRBV9 to TRBJ1-4; no firm D call. Germline V gene lookup returns CDR1 SGDLS and CDR2 YYNGEE. The V end lost 0 bases, the J end lost 7 bases, and 10 bases lay between the germline ends. The CDR3 extends over 14 amino acids. The CDR3 protein is CASSVGLTSEKLFF. In DNA form, the CDR3 reads TGTGCCAGCAGCGTAGGACTTACAAGTGAAAAACTGTTTTTT.

The chain joins TRBV6-6 to TRBJ2-7, with D possibly being TRBD2 (6 bases). This CDR3 has 15 amino acids. Germline V lookup: CDR1 MNHNY, CDR2 SVGAGI (reference sequence). Trimming removed 4 bases from V and 4 bases from J, with 17 bases in between. CDR3 protein: CASSSPGEHYYEQYF. In DNA, the CDR3 is TGTGCCAGCAGTTCCCCGGGAGAACATTATTACGAGCAGTACTTC.

J is TRBJ2-1 and V is TRBV9; 15 nucleotides match TRBD2. CDR3 length: 17 amino acids. Per germline, CDR1 SGDLS and CDR2 YYNGEE. V was clipped by 5 bases and J by 9 bases; unmatched bases: 12. Written as DNA, the CDR3 is TGTGCCAGCAGTGCCGGACTAGCGGGGGGGCTTGGTGGTGAGCAGTTCTTC. This translates into CASSAGLAGGLGGEQFF.

This clone was detected only a few times. The gene calls are TRBV11-3 and TRBJ2-5; D ambiguous. The CDR3 extends over 12 amino acids. Germline V gene lookup returns CDR1 SGHNT and CDR2 YENEEA. Trimming cost V 4 bases and J 5 bases, with 8 bases left between them. This CDR3 is CASSSTQETQYF. CDR3 nucleotides: TGTGCCAGCAGCTCAACGCAGGAGACCCAGTACTTC.

This chain uses TRBV7-3 with TRBJ2-5; D might be TRBD1 (6 bases). The ends were cut back, 1 base at V and 3 bases at J, with 12 bases in the middle. Germline values: CDR1 SGHTA, CDR2 FQGTGA. The CDR3 contains 15 residues. The CDR3 DNA reads TGTGCCAGCAGCTTAAGAGGGGGTACGGAAGAGACCCAGTACTTC. Amino acid sequence: CASSLRGGTEETQYF.

V and J are TRBV2 and TRBJ1-1, with a tentative D call TRBD1 (6 bases). The V and J ends lost 5 bases and 10 bases respectively, with 23 bases between them. From germline, CDR1 is SNHLY and CDR2 FYNNEI. CDR3 size: 15 residues. The CDR3 bases are TGTGCCAGCAGTCCTTCCGGGACATACCTCAGAGGAGCTTTCTTT. It encodes CASSPSGTYLRGAFF. Variable domain in full (rest from reference TRBV2 and TRBJ1-1): EPEVTQTPSHQVTQMGQEVILRCVPISNHLYFYWYRQILGQKVEFLVSFYNNEISEKSEIFDDQFSVERPDGSNFTLKIRSTKLEDSAMYFCASSPSGTYLRGAFFGQGTRLTVV.

The rearrangement links TRBV13 to TRBJ2-1, with D possibly TRBD2 on 5 matching bases. Trimming removed 8 bases at V and 7 bases at J, with 12 bases between. Germline CDR1 and CDR2: PRHDT and FYEKMQ (reference sequence). The length of the CDR3 is 12 residues. The CDR3 DNA follows: TGTGCCAGCGGAGGTGGTTTGAATGAGCAGTTCTTC. Protein product: CASGGGLNEQFF. Full variable domain (rest looked up from reference TRBV13 and TRBJ2-1): AAGVIQSPRHLIKEKRETATLKCYPIPRHDTVYWYQQGPGQDPQFLISFYEKMQSDKGSIPDRFSAQQFSDYHSELNMSSLELGDSALYFCASGGGLNEQFFGPGTRLTVL.